This T cell receptor (beta chain) came from a study of radiation and T cells in renal cell carcinoma (dated by TCRdb to 2018 to 2020). With regard to the full study: In total, roughly 53 samples underwent TCR beta sequencing: 25 or so tumors plus 27 peripheral blood samples. The final blood draw was performed at 4 weeks after radiation, at the same time as nephrectomy. Across all 53 samples, 4,000,000 or so unique CDR3 nucleotide sequences encoding some 3,000,000 unique CDR3 amino acid sequences were identified.

The junction shows trimming of 5 bases on V and 4 bases on J, and the gene matches do not reach 2 bases of it. Including the terminal cysteine and phenylalanine, the CDR3 comprises 14 residues. CDR3 DNA only is kept here, 42 bases in frame from base 1. From the germline V gene (reference sequence), CDR1 is MNHEY and CDR2 is SMNVEV. Comments on this clone: Its recognized antigen is unknown. Per-base quality was not reported, and no clone a single base away is much larger than it.

The immunoSEQ kit was used, according to the manufacturer's recommendations, to generate TCR beta libraries from genomic DNA. To prepare the libraries, a first multiplex PCR with proprietary primers was run, followed by a second PCR that added unique barcodes, and a bead cleanup was done after each round. Each sample batch included a kit-provided positive control reaction and a negative control reaction. The final libraries underwent checking on an Agilent 4200 TapeStation D1000 ScreenTape, volumetric pooling, and quantification by qPCR. Sequencing ran on an Illumina NextSeq500 with a MidOutput 150-cycle cartridge, using 156 Read1 and 15 Index1 cycles with kit custom primers. The pooled library was loaded at approximately 1 pM, and around 18% PhiX control was spiked in. Per the source publication's procedure: Vendor-processed data were analyzed in R, with a clonotype defined as all T cells sharing the same CDR3 nucleotide sequence. In the clone abundance analyses, frequencies in each sample were normalized to that sample's 10,000 most abundant clones. Before analysis, public T cell clones were removed, and these numbered fewer than five per sample on average. Tumor-enriched clonotypes and baseline blood-enriched clonotypes were defined as those with an abundance difference of at least 32-fold between compartments. Clonotypes expanded or contracted between blood time points were identified with a beta-binomial differential abundance model. Tumor-blood repertoire similarity was measured with the Baroni-Urbani and Buser coefficient, and group comparisons used two-tailed Wilcoxon tests in R. The clones in this table, taken by TCRdb from immuneACCESS, are in-frame only. Not every clone is retained; where verified, under half of the shortfall comes from an unresolved V gene, and the cause of the rest is unknown. V and J calls and clone size follow that table, whereas D and trimming were derived from the DNA. The sample has about 77,000 clones on record, approximately 82% of them singletons. The ten largest make up about 2.4% of the sample.

The investigation overall reported the following: The single-armed trial design could not address effects of radiation dose or scheduling on the TCR repertoire. Dynamics of the blood repertoire were not tracked past 4 weeks after treatment. An increase in top tumor clonotypes in blood was observed from baseline to 2 weeks post-radiation, followed by contraction by 4 weeks, which was taken to suggest transient expansion of tumor-resident clones. Because pretreatment tumor biopsies were not available, the baseline intratumoral presence of clonotypes could not be determined.

The time point label for this specimen denotes: blood 4 weeks post-SBRT, at nephrectomy. The treatment or condition label corresponds to: 15 Gy SBRT to primary tumor, nephrectomy 4 weeks later. Samples came from a clinical trial, in which primary renal cell carcinomas received 15 Gy stereotactic body radiation therapy followed by nephrectomy 4 weeks later. To follow tumor-enriched clonotypes, serial peripheral blood was collected from radiation-treated patients at baseline and at 2 weeks and 4 weeks after SBRT. All patients had renal cell carcinoma with clear cell pathology. Genomic DNA for TCR sequencing was prepared using the QIAamp DNA Blood Mini Kit (Qiagen). The analyses included only samples that passed all quality control checks.

The sequence was obtained from a woman aged 55-69 years with renal cell carcinoma. The sequencing used blood, collected from a patient whose treatment included radiotherapy and nephrectomy. Recombination joined TRBV27 with TRBJ2-2; TRBD1 matches 9 bases in the middle. The DNA is as follows: TGTGCCAGCAGTCCACAGGGGGCCACCGGGGAGCTGTTTTTT. The translation is CASSPQGATGELFF.